The present entry profiles one T cell receptor (beta chain) with its context. Its cognate antigen is unknown. Unmatched junction bases numbered 7, after V lost 0 bases and J lost 9 bases. Germline CDR1 is MNHNS and CDR2 is SASEGT. The CDR3 spans 14 residues. Sequencing was performed with immunoSEQ multiplex PCR; in TCRdb, only in-frame clones are kept and a portion is missing. There are over 3,500 clones in the sample; 60% to 85% occur only once, and around an eighth lies in the top ten. Patients had resection in Japan or China between about 2013 and 2017. The source of the sample is a study of immune evolution from preneoplasia to lung adenocarcinoma. Overall study context: HLA loss of heterozygosity: 6% to 7.5% AIS, about 15% MIA, around 35% ADC, none AAH. General observations from the study: Later-stage lesions seemingly showed higher T cell density and diversity than normal lung. Top clone share appeared to fall from AAH through AIS, MIA, adenocarcinoma.

This rearrangement joins TRBV6-1 to TRBJ2-7; the match to TRBD1 covers 8 bases. The source material was FFPE minimally invasive lung adenocarcinoma tissue. This sequence was found in a person aged 70 to 80 with lung adenocarcinoma. The DNA of the CDR3 is TGTGCCAGCAGTGAAGCGGGCAGGGGGCGCCTGCAGTACTTC. Protein product: CASSEAGRGRLQYF.